Listed here are 23 T cell receptor beta chains from one sample, sequenced in a study of cytomegalovirus exposure and HLA in healthy donors. The PCR used 60 Vbeta and 13 Jbeta primers. This table comes from immunoSEQ multiplex PCR, and its TCRdb copy is limited to in-frame clones, with some not included. The repertoire holds fewer than 250,000 clones, with 80% to 90% as singletons. The sequencing input was PBMCs. The receptors were gathered from a man aged 25 to 40 in good health and CMV-seronegative.

V gene TRBV7-8 combines with J gene TRBJ2-1, with 8 bases that match TRBD2. In germline, CDR1 is SGHVS, CDR2 FQNEAQ. V lost 0 bases to trimming and J lost 16 bases; unmatched junction nucleotides: 14. The CDR3 runs 15 residues. The CDR3 DNA reads as TGTGCCAGCAGCTTAGCCAGCGGGGGCCCCGATATTATCTTCTTC. Translated: CASSLASGGPDIIFF.

V is TRBV6-5 and J is TRBJ1-4, with 8 bases aligning to TRBD1. V shed 4 bases and J 3 bases; nucleotides not matched to a gene: 7. Germline lookup yields CDR1 MNHEY and CDR2 SVGAGI. The CDR3 has 16 amino acids. The CDR3 nucleotides read TGTGCCAGCAGTTCGACCCCGGGACAGGCTAATGAAAAACTGTTTTTT. It codes for CASSSTPGQANEKLFF.

Here the CDR3 reads CASSYETGEAFF. The CDR3 region has the DNA TGTGCCAGCAGTTATGAGACAGGGGAAGCTTTCTTT. The chain recombines TRBV6-5 with TRBJ1-1; the match to TRBD1 covers 7 bases. The V segment lost 3 bases and the J segment 8 bases; nucleotides outside the gene matches: 3. The CDR3 length is 12 residues. CDR1 and CDR2 (germline): MNHEY, SVGAGI.

The V and J genes are TRBV27 and TRBJ2-5; 10 nucleotides match TRBD1. J was trimmed by 5 bases and V by 7 bases; bases with no gene match: 13. Germline CDR1 is MNHEY and CDR2 is SMNVEV (reference sequence). CDR3 length equals 16 residues. CDR3 residues: CASTPLTGGALETQYF. The CDR3 DNA sequence: TGTGCCAGCACCCCTTTGACAGGGGGCGCGTTGGAGACCCAGTACTTC.

In nucleotides, the CDR3 is TGTGCCAGCAGCTTGGGGACTACTAACACTGAAGCTTTCTTT. Translation gives CASSLGTTNTEAFF. The J gene is TRBJ1-1, the V gene TRBV5-4; D is unclear. Trimming took 0 bases from V and 2 from J, leaving 8 bases between them. CDR3 length equals 14 residues. Germline V gives CDR1 SGHNT, CDR2 YYREEE (reference sequence). The complete variable domain, with remaining parts taken from reference TRBV5-4 and TRBJ1-1, reads ETGVTQSPTHLIKTRGQQVTLRCSSQSGHNTVSWYQQALGQGPQFIFQYYREEENGRGNFPPRFSGLQFPNYSSELNVNALELDDSALYLCASSLGTTNTEAFFGQGTRLTVV.

This chain links TRBV5-1 with TRBJ1-1, with D possibly matching TRBD1 (6 bases). V was pared by 4 bases and J by 3 bases, with 13 bases between. Germline V CDR1 and CDR2: SGHRS, YFSETQ. This CDR3 is built from 14 residues. In nucleotides, the CDR3 is TGCGCCAGCAGCCCGACAGGTCGGGACACTGAAGCTTTCTTT. Translating it yields CASSPTGRDTEAFF. Using reference TRBV5-1 and TRBJ1-1 for the parts outside the CDR3, the full variable domain is KAGVTQTPRYLIKTRGQQVTLSCSPISGHRSVSWYQQTPGQGLQFLFEYFSETQRNKGNFPGRFSGRQFSNSRSEMNVSTLELGDSALYLCASSPTGRDTEAFFGQGTRLTVV.

The chain uses TRBV29-1 and TRBJ2-4, with no clear D. The CDR3 length is 16 residues. V was cut by 5 bases and J by 0 bases, with 17 bases left in between. CDR1 and CDR2 from the germline V gene are SQVTM and ANQGSEA. The CDR3: CSVYAVEVTAKNIQYF. The DNA of the CDR3 is TGCAGCGTTTACGCGGTCGAGGTTACAGCCAAAAACATTCAGTACTTC.

V usage is TRBV6-5 and J usage is TRBJ1-2, with a possible D match to TRBD1 (5 bases). The ends were cut back, 8 bases at V and 2 bases at J, with 18 bases in the middle. The CDR3 spans 15 residues. CDR1 and CDR2 from the germline V gene are MNHEY and SVGAGI. CDR3 loop: CASRLGQGGNYGYTF. In DNA, the CDR3 is TGTGCCAGCCGACTAGGGCAGGGAGGGAACTATGGCTACACCTTC.

The J gene is TRBJ2-5, the V gene TRBV4-1; D possibly corresponds to TRBD2 (5 bases). The ends were cut back, 0 bases at V and 2 bases at J, with 13 bases in the middle. Per the germline V gene, CDR1 is MGHRA and CDR2 is YSYEKL. This CDR3 comprises 16 residues. The CDR3 DNA is TGCGCCAGCAGCCAAGAACCCCCAACGGGGCAAGAGACCCAGTACTTC. It encodes CASSQEPPTGQETQYF.

This clone showed up just once. The rearrangement links TRBV5-4 to TRBJ1-1; TRBD1 agrees at 7 bases. The junction had 6 bases not matched to a gene; V was cut back by 4 bases and J by 3 bases. This CDR3 is 14 amino acids long. Germline V gives CDR1 SGHNT, CDR2 YYREEE (reference sequence). The CDR3 region is CASSQDRRYTEAFF. CDR3 sequence (DNA): TGTGCCAGCAGCCAGGACAGGAGGTACACTGAAGCTTTCTTT.

The chain combines TRBV27 with TRBJ2-1, with D possibly TRBD2 on 6 matching bases. CDR3 length: 16 residues. V was pared by 4 bases and J by 7 bases, with 20 bases between. Germline V lookup: CDR1 MNHEY, CDR2 SMNVEV (reference sequence). CDR3: CASSSPRLGLRNEQFF. DNA of the CDR3: TGTGCCAGCAGTTCACCCCGACTAGGTTTAAGGAATGAGCAGTTCTTC.

The gene calls are TRBV29-1 and TRBJ2-7; tentative D call: TRBD2 (5 bases). The germline V and J ends were trimmed by 6 bases and 5 bases, with 14 bases remaining between them. Germline CDR1 and CDR2: SQVTM and ANQGSEA. The CDR3 covers 12 residues. The CDR3 protein is CSVAFAGDEQYF. CDR3 DNA sequence: TGCAGCGTCGCGTTCGCGGGTGACGAGCAGTACTTC.

This clone has just a few counts. V gene TRBV19 combines with J gene TRBJ1-2, with TRBD1 as a possible D gene (6 bases). The V end lost 3 bases, the J end lost 7 bases, and 12 bases lay between the germline ends. CDR1 is LNHDA and CDR2 is SQIVND in the germline V gene (reference sequence). This CDR3 has 13 residues. The CDR3 sequence: CASSIPGESGYTF. Here the CDR3 DNA reads TGTGCCAGTAGTATCCCAGGGGAGTCTGGCTACACCTTC.

The V and J genes are TRBV5-1 and TRBJ2-3, with 8 bases identical to TRBD1. CDR3 size: 17 residues. Losses at the gene ends were 4 bases for V and 3 bases for J; bases not matched to a gene: 13. Germline CDR1 SGHRS, CDR2 YFSETQ. As DNA, the CDR3 is TGCGCCAGCAGCAACTACGTGACAGGGGAGAGGACAGATACGCAGTATTTT. Translating gives CASSNYVTGERTDTQYF.

The chain uses TRBV21-1 and TRBJ1-6; the DNA was not compared with TRBD1, the D call given in the table. TRBV21-1 is termed a pseudogene. The CDR3 totals 13 residues. The CDR3 DNA follows: TGTGCCAGCATGAGACAGAGGAATTCACCCCTCCACTTT. As protein: CASMRQRNSPLHF.

This CDR3 reads CASSLVQGLAGKPDTQYF. The CDR3 DNA reads as TGTGCCAGCAGCTTAGTGCAGGGACTAGCGGGGAAGCCAGATACGCAGTATTTT. V usage is TRBV13 and J usage is TRBJ2-3; the match to TRBD2 covers 13 bases. Unmatched junction bases numbered 8, after V lost 1 base and J lost 4 bases. The CDR3 has 18 amino acids. The V gene's germline CDR1 is PRHDT and CDR2 FYEKMQ (reference sequence).

The CDR3 region is CASSKGVARPDSPLHF. The CDR3 region has the DNA TGCGCCAGCAGCAAAGGGGTCGCCCGCCCCGATTCACCCCTCCACTTT. The genes are TRBV5-1 and TRBJ1-6; D may be TRBD1 (5 bases). Trimming pared 4 bases from V and 8 bases from J, leaving 19 bases between. Germline V lookup: CDR1 SGHRS, CDR2 YFSETQ. The CDR3 covers 16 residues.

The CDR3 DNA follows: TGTGCCAGCAGAGGACAGGGTCAGGGCGAAGTAACCGGGGAGCTGTTTTTT. Its translation is CASRGQGQGEVTGELFF. The rearrangement joins TRBV2 to TRBJ2-2, with 8 bases identical to TRBD1. The CDR3 consists of 17 residues. Germline CDR1 reads SNHLY; CDR2 reads FYNNEI. Germline trimming cut 6 bases from V and 5 bases from J; bases unmatched to any gene: 14.

This clone was counted once. The V gene is TRBV10-3, the J gene TRBJ2-7, with 8 bases that match TRBD1. Trimming took 6 bases from V and 6 from J; bases not matched to a gene: 16. The V gene's germline CDR1 is ENHRY and CDR2 SYGVKD. CDR3 length: 16 residues. CDR3 nucleotides: TGTGCCATCAGCCCCGGGACAGGAACCTGGGGTATCGAGCAGTACTTC. Protein: CAISPGTGTWGIEQYF.

The chain is built from TRBV14 and TRBJ2-3, with TRBD2 matching 10 bases. The CDR3 has 16 amino acids. The germline V gene encodes CDR1 SGHDN and CDR2 FVKESK. V trimming: 4 bases; J trimming: 3 bases; junction bases outside the gene matches: 7. CDR3 region: CASSRAGLASTDTQYF. The CDR3 nucleotides are TGTGCCAGCAGCCGAGCGGGACTAGCGTCGACAGATACGCAGTATTTT.

The chain joins TRBV5-4 to TRBJ2-2; D gene unclear. Trimming removed 6 bases at V and 3 bases at J, with 9 bases between. Germline-derived CDR1 and CDR2 are SGHNT and YYREEE (reference sequence). This CDR3 comprises 13 residues. Here the CDR3 DNA reads TGTGCCAGCAACTCGATCGACACCGGGGAGCTGTTTTTT. This codes for CASNSIDTGELFF.

This chain connects TRBV6-5 to TRBJ2-7, with D possibly being TRBD1 (6 bases). CDR3 size: 14 residues. Trimming took 2 bases from V and 6 from J, leaving 14 bases between them. Germline V gene lookup returns CDR1 MNHEY and CDR2 SVGAGI. Here the CDR3 DNA reads TGTGCCAGCAGTTACGCCGGACAGCCTCTCGAGCAGTACTTC. This translates into CASSYAGQPLEQYF.

The V call is TRBV5-4, the J call TRBJ2-7; TRBD1 aligns across 8 bases. The V segment lost 2 bases and the J segment 3 bases; nucleotides outside the gene matches: 4. CDR1 SGHNT and CDR2 YYREEE come from the germline V gene (reference sequence). The CDR3 extends over 14 amino acids. CDR3 sequence reads: CASSFRDRSYEQYF. The CDR3 coding sequence is TGTGCCAGCAGCTTTCGGGACAGGAGCTACGAGCAGTACTTC.